This TCR beta chain was obtained from a study of beta chain features in type 1 diabetes (dated by TCRdb to the late 2010s). As for the study more broadly: Mean age, gender distribution, total cell number and subset yield did not differ between patients and healthy donors. Regulatory and stem cell-like memory subsets were obtained from only 8 patients and roughly 8 healthy donors, while naive and central memory subsets were obtained from all 30 or so donors. In the study, TCRB repertoires of sorted circulating CD4+ T cell subsets from recently diagnosed type 1 diabetes patients were compared with those of matched healthy donors. A total of some 110 million sorted cells were examined across all samples, and a strong correlation was observed between cell number per subset and RNA yield. Overall study results and their limits: PCR may preferentially amplify shorter templates, but because patient and control samples were amplified and corrected together, any resulting skew would affect both groups equally. In all four CD4+ subsets, TCRB CDR3 length was moderately but significantly shorter in type 1 diabetes patients. Naive, central memory and regulatory TCRB repertoires appeared to be more alike among patients than among healthy donors. Patients with type 1 diabetes made fewer insertions and deleted more nucleotides at VDJ recombination sites, implying thymic rearrangement abnormalities. Because cDNA rather than genomic DNA was sequenced, highly expressing activated cells could have been over-represented, although no difference in activation and CD3 levels was found between groups. Because the HLA sub-analyses included only small numbers of individuals, any influence of HLA type on TCRB rearrangement was left unresolved.

CDR1 and CDR2 were assigned from the germline V gene (reference sequence) as SGHNT and YYREEE. Including cysteine and phenylalanine, the CDR3 has 15 amino acids. The sequence is cut down to CDR3 DNA, 45 bases in frame from base 1. After removal of 3 bases from V and 4 bases from J, the junction retains 5 bases not matched to a gene. About this clone: This clone's antigen is unknown. Base qualities are missing; no much larger clone stands one base away.

The High Capacity cDNA Reverse Transcription Kit was used to reverse transcribe all of the isolated RNA, meaning that expressed TCRB transcripts were what got sequenced. Naive, central memory and regulatory T cell samples underwent deep immunoSEQ sequencing, averaging roughly 3.3 million total reads per sample. After sorted cells were lysed in RLT buffer, RNA was extracted with DNase-treated RNeasy Micro or Mini kits, with the choice depending on cell number. To prevent cross-contamination, each cell subset was processed individually, whereas patient and healthy donor samples were processed jointly. Using the immunoSEQ multiplex PCR, TCRB sequences were amplified from cDNA into 87-bp fragments spanning the CDR3 region. Sequencing of the amplicons was performed on the Illumina HiSeq platform. Concerning the study's data processing: Synthetic template baselines were used to correct PCR bias computationally, reads within Hamming distance 2 were collapsed together, and singletons that could not be merged were discarded. Reads were aligned against IMGT so that V, D and J genes, CDR3 length and insertions or deletions at six rearrangement sites could be assigned. Within each subset, clonotype counts were normalized to the number of sorted cells before true diversity and Gini coefficients were calculated with the tcR R package. Repertoire sharing was quantified using the overlap coefficient calculated on TCRB nucleotide sequences. As a proxy for the pre-selection repertoire, out-of-frame TCRB sequences from naive cells were analyzed. TCRdb obtained this table from immuneACCESS and retained in-frame rearrangements with V and J assigned. These tables miss some clones; where compared with another copy, unresolved V genes account for less than half of the shortfall, and the remainder is unexplained. That table furnishes V, J and clone size, whereas the DNA furnished D and trimming. For this sample the table gives 970,000 or so clones, of which roughly a sixth were detected only once. The ten largest clones add up to about 0.025% of the sample.

From each donor, a single peripheral blood sample of 90 to 150 mL on average was drawn into heparinised tubes. Naive, central memory, regulatory and stem cell-like memory CD4+ T cells were sorted on a BD FACSAria II using a panel including CD45RO, CCR7, CD25, CD127, CD95 and CD27. Purity was above 95% for every sorted population. Right away, PBMCs were isolated by Lymphoprep density gradient centrifugation and were stained directly, with no culture step. So that batch effects would be minimized, each experiment stained and sorted samples in pairs, pairing one healthy donor with one patient. This clonotype was obtained from a young woman in good health. Recombination connected TRBV5-4 to TRBJ2-1; 9 junctional bases match TRBD1. Sequencing was done on a sample of naive CD4+ T cells from blood. Reading the label with the study, this specimen's cell subset or site is: true naive CD4+ T cells. The DNA sequence is given as TGTGCCAGCAGCTCCGGGACAGGGACGTACAATGAGCAGTTCTTC. Its translation reads: CASSSGTGTYNEQFF.